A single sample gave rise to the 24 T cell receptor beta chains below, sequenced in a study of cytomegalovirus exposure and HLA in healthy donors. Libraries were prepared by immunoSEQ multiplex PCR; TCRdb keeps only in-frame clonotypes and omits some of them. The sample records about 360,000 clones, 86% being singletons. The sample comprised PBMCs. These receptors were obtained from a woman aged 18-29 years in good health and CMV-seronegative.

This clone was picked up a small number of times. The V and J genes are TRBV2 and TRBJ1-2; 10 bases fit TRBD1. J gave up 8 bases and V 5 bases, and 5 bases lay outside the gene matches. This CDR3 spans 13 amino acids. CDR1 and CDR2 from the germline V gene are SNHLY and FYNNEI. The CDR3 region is CASSPGQGPGYTF. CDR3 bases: TGTGCCAGCAGTCCGGGACAGGGGCCAGGCTACACCTTC.

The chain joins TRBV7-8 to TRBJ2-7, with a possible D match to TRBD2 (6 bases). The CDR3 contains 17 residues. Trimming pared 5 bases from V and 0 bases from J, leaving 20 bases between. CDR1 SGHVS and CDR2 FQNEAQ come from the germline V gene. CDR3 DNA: TGTGCCAGCAGCAGTAGGAGGGTGGGTTTCTCCTCCTACGAGCAGTACTTC. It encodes CASSSRRVGFSSYEQYF.

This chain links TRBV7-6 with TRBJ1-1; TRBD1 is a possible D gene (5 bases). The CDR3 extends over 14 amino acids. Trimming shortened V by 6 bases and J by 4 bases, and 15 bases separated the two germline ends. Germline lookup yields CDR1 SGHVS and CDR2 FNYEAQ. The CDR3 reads CASRGGGAFTEAFF. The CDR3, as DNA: TGTGCCAGCAGGGGCGGTGGGGCCTTCACTGAAGCTTTCTTT.

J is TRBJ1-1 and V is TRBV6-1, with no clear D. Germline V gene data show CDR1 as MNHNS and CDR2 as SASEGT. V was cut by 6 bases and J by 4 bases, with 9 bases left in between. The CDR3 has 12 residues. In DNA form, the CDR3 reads TGTGCCAGCAGCGCGGGAATCACTGAAGCTTTCTTT. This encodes CASSAGITEAFF.

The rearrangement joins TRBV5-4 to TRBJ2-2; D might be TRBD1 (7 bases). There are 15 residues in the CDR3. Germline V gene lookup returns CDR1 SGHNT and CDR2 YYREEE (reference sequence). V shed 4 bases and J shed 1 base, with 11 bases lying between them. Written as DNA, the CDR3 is TGTGCCAGCAGCCGGGGGACAGAGAACACCGGGGAGCTGTTTTTT. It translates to CASSRGTENTGELFF.

CDR3 region: CASSKSWTGRNSPLHF. CDR3 DNA: TGCGCCAGCAGCAAATCCTGGACAGGACGTAATTCACCCCTCCACTTT. The chain has TRBV10-2 and TRBJ1-6, with TRBD1 identical over 7 bases. CDR1 WSHSY and CDR2 SAAADI come from the germline V gene. This CDR3 comprises 16 residues. The V segment lost 6 bases and the J segment 6 bases; nucleotides outside the gene matches: 11.

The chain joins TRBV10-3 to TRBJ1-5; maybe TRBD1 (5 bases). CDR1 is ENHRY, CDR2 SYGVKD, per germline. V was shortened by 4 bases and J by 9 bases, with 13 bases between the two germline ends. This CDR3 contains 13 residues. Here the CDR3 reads CAISATDPPPQHF. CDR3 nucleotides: TGTGCCATCAGTGCGACAGACCCTCCGCCCCAGCATTTT.

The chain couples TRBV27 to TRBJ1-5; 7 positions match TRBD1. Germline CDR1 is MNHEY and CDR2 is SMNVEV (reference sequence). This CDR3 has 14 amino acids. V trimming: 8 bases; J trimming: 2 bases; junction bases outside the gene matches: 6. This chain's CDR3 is CASGGQRGNQPQHF. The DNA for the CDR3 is TGTGCCAGCGGGGGACAGCGGGGCAATCAGCCCCAGCATTTT.

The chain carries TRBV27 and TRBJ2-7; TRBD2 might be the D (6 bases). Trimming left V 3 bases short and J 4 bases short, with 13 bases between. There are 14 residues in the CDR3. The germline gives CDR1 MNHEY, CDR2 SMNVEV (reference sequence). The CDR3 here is CASSFGPSVYEQYF. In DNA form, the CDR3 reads TGTGCCAGCAGTTTCGGCCCTAGCGTATACGAGCAGTACTTC.

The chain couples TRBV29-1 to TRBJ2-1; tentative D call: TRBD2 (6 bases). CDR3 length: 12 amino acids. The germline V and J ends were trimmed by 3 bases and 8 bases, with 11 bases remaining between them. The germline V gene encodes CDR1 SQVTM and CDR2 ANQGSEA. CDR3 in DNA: TGCAGCGTTGACAGGGAGGTCGATGAGCAGTTCTTC. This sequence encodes CSVDREVDEQFF.

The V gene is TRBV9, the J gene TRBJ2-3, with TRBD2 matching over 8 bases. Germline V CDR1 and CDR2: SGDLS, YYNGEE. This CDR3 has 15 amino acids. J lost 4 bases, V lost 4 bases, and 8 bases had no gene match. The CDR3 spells CASSRYSGDSDTQYF. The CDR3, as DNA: TGTGCCAGCAGCCGTTATAGCGGGGACTCAGATACGCAGTATTTT. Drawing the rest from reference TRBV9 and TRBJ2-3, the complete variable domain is DSGVTQTPKHLITATGQRVTLRCSPRSGDLSVYWYQQSLDQGLQFLIQYYNGEERAKGNILERFSAQQFPDLHSELNLSSLELGDSALYFCASSRYSGDSDTQYFGPGTRLTVL.

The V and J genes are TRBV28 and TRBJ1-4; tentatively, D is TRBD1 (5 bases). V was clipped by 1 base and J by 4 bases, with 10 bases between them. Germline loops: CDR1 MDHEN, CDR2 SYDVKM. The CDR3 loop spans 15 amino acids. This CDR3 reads CASSLLTQGNEKLFF. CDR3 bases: TGTGCCAGCAGTTTATTGACTCAGGGTAATGAAAAACTGTTTTTT.

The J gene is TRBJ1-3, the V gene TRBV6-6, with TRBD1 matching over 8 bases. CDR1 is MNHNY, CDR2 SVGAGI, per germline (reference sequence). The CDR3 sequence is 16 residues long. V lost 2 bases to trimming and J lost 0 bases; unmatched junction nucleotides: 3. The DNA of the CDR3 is TGTGCCAGCAGTTACGGGGGACAGGCCTCTGGAAACACCATATATTTT. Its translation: CASSYGGQASGNTIYF.

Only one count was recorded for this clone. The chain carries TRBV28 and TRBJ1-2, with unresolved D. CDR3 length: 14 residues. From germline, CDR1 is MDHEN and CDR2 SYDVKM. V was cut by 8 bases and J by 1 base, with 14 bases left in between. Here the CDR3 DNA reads TGTGCCAGCCGCTTGGGCAGTAGTAACTATGGCTACACCTTC. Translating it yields CASRLGSSNYGYTF.

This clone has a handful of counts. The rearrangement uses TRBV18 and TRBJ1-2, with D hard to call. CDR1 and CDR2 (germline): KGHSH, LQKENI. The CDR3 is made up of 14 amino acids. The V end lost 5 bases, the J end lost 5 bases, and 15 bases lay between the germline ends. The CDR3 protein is CASSSGPESYGYTF. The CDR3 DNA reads TGTGCCAGCTCATCTGGGCCCGAGTCGTATGGCTACACCTTC.

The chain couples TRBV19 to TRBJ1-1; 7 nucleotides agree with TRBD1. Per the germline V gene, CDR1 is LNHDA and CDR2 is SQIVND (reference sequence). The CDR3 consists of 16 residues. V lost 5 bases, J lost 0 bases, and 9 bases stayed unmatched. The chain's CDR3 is CASSVDRLNMNTEAFF. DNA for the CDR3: TGTGCCAGTAGTGTGGACAGGCTGAACATGAACACTGAAGCTTTCTTT.

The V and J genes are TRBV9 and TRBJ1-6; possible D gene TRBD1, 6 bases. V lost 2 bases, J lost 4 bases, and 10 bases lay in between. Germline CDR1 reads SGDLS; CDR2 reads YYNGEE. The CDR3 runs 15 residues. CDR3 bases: TGTGCCAGCAGCGTTAACAGGGCGTATAATTCACCCCTCCACTTT. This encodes CASSVNRAYNSPLHF.

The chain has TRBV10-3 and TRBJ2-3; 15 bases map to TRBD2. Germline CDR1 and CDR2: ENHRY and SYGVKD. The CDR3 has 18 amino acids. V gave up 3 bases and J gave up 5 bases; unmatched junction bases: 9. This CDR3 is CAISERGLAGGRGDTQYF. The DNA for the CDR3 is TGTGCCATCAGTGAAAGGGGACTAGCGGGGGGTAGGGGAGATACGCAGTATTTT.

CDR3 sequence: CAPTRLSGGASNEQFF. The CDR3 DNA is TGTGCCCCAACCCGCCTCAGCGGGGGGGCCTCCAATGAGCAGTTCTTC. This chain links TRBV28 with TRBJ2-1; TRBD2 aligns across 10 bases. Germline V gene sequence: CDR1 MDHEN, CDR2 SYDVKM. V gave up 11 bases and J gave up 6 bases; unmatched junction bases: 16. The CDR3 runs 16 residues.

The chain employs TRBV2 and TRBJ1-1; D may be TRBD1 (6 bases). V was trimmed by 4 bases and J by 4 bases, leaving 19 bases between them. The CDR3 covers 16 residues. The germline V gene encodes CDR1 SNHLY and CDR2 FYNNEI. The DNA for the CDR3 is TGTGCCAGCAGTGTTAATCCTCATCAGGGGCCCACTGAAGCTTTCTTT. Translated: CASSVNPHQGPTEAFF.

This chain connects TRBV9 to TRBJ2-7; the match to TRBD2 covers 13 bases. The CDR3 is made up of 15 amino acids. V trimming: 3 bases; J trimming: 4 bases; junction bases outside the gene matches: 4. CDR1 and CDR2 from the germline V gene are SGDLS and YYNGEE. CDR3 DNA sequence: TGTGCCAGCAGCGAAGGACTAGCGGGGGAGTACGAGCAGTACTTC. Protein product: CASSEGLAGEYEQYF.

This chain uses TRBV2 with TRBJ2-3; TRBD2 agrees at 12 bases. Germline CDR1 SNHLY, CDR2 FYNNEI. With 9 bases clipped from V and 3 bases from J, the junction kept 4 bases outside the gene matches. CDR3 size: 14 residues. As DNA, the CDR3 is TGTGCCAGTGCGACTAGCGGGAGAACAGATACGCAGTATTTT. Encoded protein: CASATSGRTDTQYF.

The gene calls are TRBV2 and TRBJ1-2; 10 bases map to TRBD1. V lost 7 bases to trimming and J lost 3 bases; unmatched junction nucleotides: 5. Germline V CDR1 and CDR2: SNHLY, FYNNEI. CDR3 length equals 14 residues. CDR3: CASNGDRGDYGYTF. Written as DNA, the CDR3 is TGTGCCAGCAACGGGGACAGGGGAGACTATGGCTACACCTTC.

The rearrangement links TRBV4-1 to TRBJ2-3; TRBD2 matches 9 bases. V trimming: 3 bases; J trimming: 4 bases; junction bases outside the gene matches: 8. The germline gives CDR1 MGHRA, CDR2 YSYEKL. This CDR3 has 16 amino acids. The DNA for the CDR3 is TGCGCCAGCAGCCAGGGGCGGGGGGGCCTCGCAGATACGCAGTATTTT. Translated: CASSQGRGGLADTQYF.